The present TCR beta chain was sequenced within a study of blood T cell repertoires in COVID-19. Trimming removed 1 base from V and 10 bases from J; junction bases left unmatched: 12. The CDR3 consists of 15 residues. Germline loops: CDR1 LGHNT, CDR2 FRNRAP. Produced via immunoSEQ multiplex PCR; TCRdb's table is partial and in-frame only. The sample lists some 240,000 clones, 84% occurring once. The J gene is TRBJ1-1, the V gene TRBV12-5, with TRBD1 matching over 7 bases. The source is a man aged 50 to 60 with active or convalescent COVID-19. The sample comprised peripheral blood. The CDR3 region has the DNA TGTGCTAGTGGTTTGGCCGGAACAGGGCAGGGGGGAGCTTTCTTT. Translation: CASGLAGTGQGGAFF. The complete variable domain, with remaining parts taken from reference TRBV12-5 and TRBJ1-1, reads DARVTQTPRHKVTEMGQEVTMRCQPILGHNTVFWYRQTMMQGLELLAYFRNRAPLDDSGMPKDRFSAEMPDATLATLKIQPSEPRDSAVYFCASGLAGTGQGGAFFGQGTRLTVV.